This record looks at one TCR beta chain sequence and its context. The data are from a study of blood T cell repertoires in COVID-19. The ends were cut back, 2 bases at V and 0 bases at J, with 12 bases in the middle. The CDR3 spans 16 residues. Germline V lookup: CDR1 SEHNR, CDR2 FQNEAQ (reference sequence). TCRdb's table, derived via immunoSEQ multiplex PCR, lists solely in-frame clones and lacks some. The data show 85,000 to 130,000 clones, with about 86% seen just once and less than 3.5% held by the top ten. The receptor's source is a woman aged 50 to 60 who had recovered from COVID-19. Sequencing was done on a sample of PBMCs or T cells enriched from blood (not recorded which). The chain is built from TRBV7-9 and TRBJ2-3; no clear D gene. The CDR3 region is CASSLLRRRSTDTQYF. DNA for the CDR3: TGTGCCAGCAGCTTATTAAGAAGGAGAAGCACAGATACGCAGTATTTT. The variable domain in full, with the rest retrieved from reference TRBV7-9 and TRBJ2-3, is DTGVSQNPRHKITKRGQNVTFRCDPISEHNRLYWYRQTLGQGPEFLTYFQNEAQLEKSRLLSDRFSAERPKGSFSTLEIQRTEQGDSAMYLCASSLLRRRSTDTQYFGPGTRLTVL.